The 9 T cell receptor beta chains listed next were all sequenced from one sample in a study of T cells expressing NK-cell markers. Reprocessing the 5' RACE reads, TCRdb reports a single entry for every CDR3 protein and omits DNA. With some 460,000 distinct CDR3 sequences in the sample, the ten largest clones hold roughly 1.4%. Sequencing was performed on blood T cells: a sorted CD56 or NKG2C T cell subset, CD4+ or CD8+ T cells, or bulk PBMC T cells (not recorded which). Receptors were obtained from a woman between 45 and 65 years old in good health.

J is TRBJ1-4 and V is TRBV15; TCRdb outputs TRBD1, but without DNA this stays unchecked. This CDR3 has 14 amino acids. Per germline, CDR1 LNHNV and CDR2 YYDKDF (reference sequence). The CDR3 sequence is CATSPHRGNEKLFF.

The V and J genes are TRBV9 and TRBJ2-1. This CDR3 contains 12 residues. Germline CDR1 reads SGDLS; CDR2 reads YYNGEE. The chain's CDR3 is CASREPRNEQFF.

V usage is TRBV10-2 and J usage is TRBJ1-1; TCRdb reports TRBD1, a call that lacks DNA to check it against. CDR3 length: 15 amino acids. The germline gives CDR1 WSHSY, CDR2 SAAADI. CDR3 amino acids: CASSAYPGPNTEAFF.

The rearrangement uses TRBV27 and TRBJ1-5. CDR3 size: 15 residues. Germline CDR1 and CDR2: MNHEY and SMNVEV (reference sequence). CDR3 in amino acids: CASSSGGGSNQPQHF.

The chain couples TRBV9 to TRBJ2-7; without DNA, the TCRdb call of TRBD1 cannot be checked. The length of the CDR3 is 15 residues. Germline CDR1 and CDR2: SGDLS and YYNGEE. CDR3 amino acids: CASSAGPRSSYEQYF.

This chain uses TRBV20-1 with TRBJ2-5; the TCRdb call, TRBD2, lacks DNA for checking. The CDR3 is 15 residues long. The germline V gene encodes CDR1 DFQATT and CDR2 SNEGSKA (reference sequence). CDR3 protein: CSATDYRKLQETQYF.

The genes are TRBV20-1 and TRBJ2-5; TCRdb designates TRBD1, a call that cannot be tested without DNA. CDR3 length: 16 residues. Per the germline V gene, CDR1 is DFQATT and CDR2 is SNEGSKA (reference sequence). The CDR3 sequence is CSARDNGRGVLQTQYF.

The chain is built from TRBV7-9 and TRBJ1-2. From germline, CDR1 is SEHNR and CDR2 FQNEAQ (reference sequence). The CDR3 extends over 14 amino acids. CDR3 sequence reads: CASSLAGEAYGYTF.

The CDR3 loop reads CASSLGGLAGVGGYNEQFF. The chain carries TRBV28 and TRBJ2-1; absent DNA, TCRdb's TRBD2 call cannot be checked. CDR3 size: 19 residues. Germline-derived CDR1 and CDR2 are MDHEN and SYDVKM.